Described below is a single TCR beta chain sequence and its context. Trimming left V 1 base short and J 5 bases short, with 14 bases between. CDR1 and CDR2 from the germline V gene are SGHVS and FNYEAQ. The CDR3 covers 15 residues. The TCR beta repertoire was assessed by survey-level immunoSEQ sequencing. Generated by immunoSEQ multiplex PCR, the TCRdb table keeps only in-frame clones and is missing some. The repertoire includes approximately 70,000 clones, about 93% of them detected once, and roughly 4.2% sits in the top ten. The TCR originated in a man aged 35-49 years with rheumatoid arthritis. The chain has TRBV7-6 and TRBJ2-5; a possible D gene is TRBD1 (6 bases). Material: PBMCs. The CDR3 region has the DNA TGTGCCAGCAGCTTAGTTTGGGGGCTGGGGGAGACCCAGTACTTC. Translated: CASSLVWGLGETQYF.